Below, one TCR beta chain is given with its context. Its antigen is currently unknown. The data originate from a study of cytomegalovirus exposure and HLA in healthy donors. Findings of the study overall: In a later analysis, a missense DCLRE1C variant was linked to TCR beta V- and J-gene trimming.

CDR3 length: 13 amino acids. V lost 4 bases to trimming and J lost 0 bases, with 7 bases between them. Germline V CDR1 and CDR2: GTSNPN, SVGIG (reference sequence). PCR amplification relied on 60 Vbeta primers (plus 13 Jbeta primers). Original processing methods: The authors later counted 65 million to 80 million unique TCR beta chains, 9 million to 12 million of them shared. Assay: immunoSEQ multiplex PCR; the TCRdb copy retains only in-frame clones and omits some. V, J and clone size are those of that table, while D and trimming were read from the DNA. The sample includes roughly 120,000 clones, about 70% of them seen just once.

The clonotype comes from a woman in her 30s in good health and CMV-seronegative. Sequenced sample: PBMCs. V usage is TRBV30 and J usage is TRBJ2-1, with D perhaps TRBD1 (5 bases). CDR3 sequence reads: CAWKQDSYNEQFF. CDR3 DNA sequence: TGTGCCTGGAAACAGGACTCCTACAATGAGCAGTTCTTC.